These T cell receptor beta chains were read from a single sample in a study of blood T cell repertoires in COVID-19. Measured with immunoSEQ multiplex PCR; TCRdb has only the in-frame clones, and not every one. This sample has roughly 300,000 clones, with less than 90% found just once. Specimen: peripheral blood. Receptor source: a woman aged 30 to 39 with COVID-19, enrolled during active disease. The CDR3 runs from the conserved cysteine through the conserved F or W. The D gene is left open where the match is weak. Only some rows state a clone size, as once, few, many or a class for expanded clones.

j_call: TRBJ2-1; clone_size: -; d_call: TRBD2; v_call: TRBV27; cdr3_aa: CASSLLAGARGEQFF; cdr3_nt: TGTGCCAGCAGTTTACTAGCGGGGGCCCGGGGTGAGCAGTTCTTC
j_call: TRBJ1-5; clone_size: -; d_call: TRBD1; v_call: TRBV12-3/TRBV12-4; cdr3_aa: CASDGQGNQPQHF; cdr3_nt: TGTGCCAGCGATGGACAGGGAAATCAGCCCCAGCATTTT
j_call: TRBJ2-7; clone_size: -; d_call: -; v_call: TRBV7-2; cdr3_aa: CASSLLATSPLSYEQYF; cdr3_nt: TGTGCCAGCAGCTTGTTGGCGACTAGTCCACTCTCCTACGAGCAGTACTTC
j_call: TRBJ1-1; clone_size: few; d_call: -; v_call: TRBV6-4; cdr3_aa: CASSFTVDTEAFF; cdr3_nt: TGTGCCAGCAGTTTCACAGTTGACACTGAAGCTTTCTTT
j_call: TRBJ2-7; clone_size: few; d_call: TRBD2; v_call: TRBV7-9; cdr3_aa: CATAIGGSSYEQYF; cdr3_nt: TGTGCCACGGCGATCGGGGGGAGCTCCTACGAGCAGTACTTC
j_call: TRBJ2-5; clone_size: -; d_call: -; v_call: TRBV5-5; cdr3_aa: CASSRDNEETQYF; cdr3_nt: TGTGCCAGCAGCCGGGACAATGAAGAGACCCAGTACTTC
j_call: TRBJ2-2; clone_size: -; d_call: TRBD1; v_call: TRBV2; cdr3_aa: CASRGQGSVTGELFF; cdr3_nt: TGTGCCAGCAGGGGACAGGGTTCGGTCACCGGGGAGCTGTTTTTT
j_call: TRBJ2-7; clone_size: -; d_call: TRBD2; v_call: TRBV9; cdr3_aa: CASSVSGGSSYEQYF; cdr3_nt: TGTGCCAGCAGCGTTAGCGGGGGGAGCTCCTACGAGCAGTACTTC
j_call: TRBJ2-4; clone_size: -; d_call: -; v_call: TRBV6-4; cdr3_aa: CASSDRGRGKNIQYF; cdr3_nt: TGTGCCAGCAGTGACAGGGGTAGGGGCAAAAACATTCAGTACTTC
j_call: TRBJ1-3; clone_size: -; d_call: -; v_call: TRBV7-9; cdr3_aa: CASSLDQTRNTIYF; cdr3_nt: TGTGCCAGCAGCTTAGACCAAACAAGAAACACCATATATTTT
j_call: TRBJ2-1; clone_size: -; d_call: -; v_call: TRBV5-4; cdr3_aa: CASSLGGAHEQFF; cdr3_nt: TGTGCCAGCAGCTTGGGTGGGGCTCATGAGCAGTTCTTC
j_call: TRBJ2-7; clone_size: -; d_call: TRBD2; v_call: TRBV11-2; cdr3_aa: CASSSTSGGAVEQYF; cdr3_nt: TGTGCCAGCAGCTCCACTAGCGGGGGGGCCGTCGAGCAGTACTTC
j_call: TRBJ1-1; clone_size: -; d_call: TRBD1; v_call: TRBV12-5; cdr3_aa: CASGLRGQNTEAFF; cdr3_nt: TGTGCTAGTGGTTTGAGGGGGCAGAACACTGAAGCTTTCTTT
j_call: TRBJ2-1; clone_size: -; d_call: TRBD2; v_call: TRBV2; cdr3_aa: CASSEGLGPYNEQFF; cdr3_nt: TGTGCCAGCAGTGAGGGACTAGGTCCCTACAATGAGCAGTTCTTC
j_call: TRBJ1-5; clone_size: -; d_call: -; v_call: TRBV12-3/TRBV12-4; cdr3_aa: CASSTQGNQPQHF; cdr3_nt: TGTGCCAGCAGCACCCAGGGGAATCAGCCCCAGCATTTT
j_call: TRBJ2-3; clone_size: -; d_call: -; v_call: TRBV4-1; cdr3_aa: CASSQVQDMSTDTQYF; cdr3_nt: TGCGCCAGCAGCCAAGTTCAGGACATGAGCACAGATACGCAGTATTTT
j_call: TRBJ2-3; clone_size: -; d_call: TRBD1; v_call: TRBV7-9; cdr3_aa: CASSHRGPDTQYF; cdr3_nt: TGTGCCAGCAGCCACAGGGGACCAGATACGCAGTATTTT
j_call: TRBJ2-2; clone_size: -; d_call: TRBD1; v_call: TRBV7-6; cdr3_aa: CASSFGTGTGELFF; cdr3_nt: TGTGCCAGCAGCTTCGGGACAGGGACCGGGGAGCTGTTTTTT
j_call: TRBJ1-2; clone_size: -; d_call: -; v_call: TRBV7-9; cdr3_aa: CASSPQAGWLDYGYTF; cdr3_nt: TGTGCCAGCAGCCCTCAGGCCGGCTGGTTGGACTATGGCTACACCTTC
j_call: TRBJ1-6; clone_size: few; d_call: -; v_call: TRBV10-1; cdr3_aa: CASSARDSPLHF; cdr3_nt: TGCGCCAGCAGTGCCAGGGATTCACCCCTCCACTTT
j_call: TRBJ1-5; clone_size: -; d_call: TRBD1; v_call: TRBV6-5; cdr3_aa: CASSQTGDHQPQHF; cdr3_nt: TGTGCCAGCAGCCAAACAGGGGATCATCAGCCCCAGCATTTT
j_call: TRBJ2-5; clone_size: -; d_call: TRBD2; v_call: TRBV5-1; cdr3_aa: CASSGRVYGETQYF; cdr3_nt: TGCGCCAGCAGCGGGAGGGTATATGGAGAGACCCAGTACTTC